This TCR beta chain came from a study of shared clonotypes between healthy human individuals. TCRdb's table, derived via immunoSEQ multiplex PCR, lists solely in-frame clones and lacks some. The table records about 2 million clones, around 95% of them present only once. The germline V gene encodes CDR1 MGHDK and CDR2 SYGVNS. The junction had 4 bases not matched to a gene; V was cut back by 7 bases and J by 2 bases. CDR3 length equals 13 residues. V usage is TRBV25-1 and J usage is TRBJ1-1; the match to TRBD1 covers 7 bases. The clonotype was recovered from a man aged 18 to 30 in good health. Sequencing input: naive CD4+ T cells sorted from blood. Subset indicated: CD45RA+ positively selected. This CDR3 reads CASIGQANTEAFF. CDR3 DNA: TGTGCCAGCATTGGACAGGCTAACACTGAAGCTTTCTTT.